This record looks at one T cell receptor (beta chain) sequence and its context. The antigen is undetermined. The sample comes from a study of tumor-infiltrating lymphocytes in localized non-small cell lung cancer. Study-wide context: The cohort mixed smokers and never-smokers, several histologies, and some post-neoadjuvant-chemotherapy samples. From each patient, both tumor and uninvolved lung, non-adjacent to tumor, were sampled. Study-wide results and limits: Available tissue quantity limited TCR sequencing to a patient subset.

Libraries were prepared by immunoSEQ multiplex PCR; TCRdb keeps only in-frame clonotypes and omits some of them. The sample contains about 12,000 clones, approximately 71% of which appear only once. This CDR3 has 14 amino acids. The V end was cut by 6 bases, the J end by 9 bases, with 15 bases between. From germline, CDR1 is LNHDA and CDR2 SQIVND (reference sequence). Sequenced input: lung tumor tissue. The gene calls are TRBV19 and TRBJ1-6; D is unclear. This TCR was recovered from a human donor with non-small cell lung cancer. The CDR3 spells CASRPTDLGSPLHF. The CDR3 nucleotides are TGTGCCAGTAGACCGACCGACCTCGGTTCACCCCTCCACTTT. The whole variable domain, filled in from reference TRBV19 and TRBJ1-6, reads DGGITQSPKYLFRKEGQNVTLSCEQNLNHDAMYWYRQDPGQGLRLIYYSQIVNDFQKGDIAEGYSVSREKKESFPLTVTSAQKNPTAFYLCASRPTDLGSPLHFGNGTRLTVT.